Below, 20 T cell receptor beta chains from the same sample are listed, as sequenced in a study of PD-1 blockade in classical Hodgkin lymphoma. The method was immunoSEQ multiplex PCR; TCRdb's version includes in-frame clones alone and lacks a portion of them. The sample shows under 75,000 clones, 88% of them seen only once. All the patients suffered relapse after autologous stem cell transplantation, and brentuximab vedotin exposure differed. This material consisted of peripheral blood mononuclear cells (PBMCs), taken before the second cycle of nivolumab. The source of these receptors is a human donor with classical Hodgkin lymphoma.

The chain is built from TRBV19 and TRBJ1-2; D is unclear. The V end was cut by 6 bases, the J end by 3 bases, with 11 bases between. The length of the CDR3 is 13 residues. From germline, CDR1 is LNHDA and CDR2 SQIVND (reference sequence). The CDR3 is CASSEGMDYGYTF. CDR3 bases: TGTGCCAGTAGCGAAGGGATGGACTATGGCTACACCTTC. The variable domain in full, completed from reference TRBV19 and TRBJ1-2, reads DGGITQSPKYLFRKEGQNVTLSCEQNLNHDAMYWYRQDPGQGLRLIYYSQIVNDFQKGDIAEGYSVSREKKESFPLTVTSAQKNPTAFYLCASSEGMDYGYTFGSGTRLTVV.

The J gene is TRBJ1-2, the V gene TRBV30; D not certain. Between the trimmed V and J ends, which lost 3 bases and 4 bases, there was a span of 9 bases. CDR1 and CDR2 from the germline V gene are GTSNPN and SVGIG (reference sequence). The CDR3 totals 12 residues. The chain's CDR3 is CAWRWEGYGYTF. DNA for the CDR3: TGTGCCTGGAGATGGGAGGGCTATGGCTACACCTTC.

The rearrangement joins TRBV6-5 to TRBJ1-3, with D unclear. CDR3 length: 11 residues. From germline, CDR1 is MNHEY and CDR2 SVGAGI. V lost 5 bases, J lost 3 bases, and 2 bases lay in between. The chain's CDR3 is CASSGGNTIYF. CDR3 nucleotides: TGTGCCAGCAGTGGTGGAAACACCATATATTTT.

The chain links TRBV5-1 to TRBJ2-5, with TRBD2 matching over 8 bases. CDR3 length: 16 amino acids. Per germline, CDR1 SGHRS and CDR2 YFSETQ. The V segment lost 1 base and the J segment 4 bases; nucleotides outside the gene matches: 9. CDR3 in DNA: TGCGCCAGCAGCTTGTTGGGGAGCGGGGGTTTAGAGACCCAGTACTTC. Protein product: CASSLLGSGGLETQYF.

The chain links TRBV5-1 to TRBJ2-7; tentative D call: TRBD1 (6 bases). The ends were cut back, 10 bases at V and 3 bases at J, with 14 bases in the middle. The germline gives CDR1 SGHRS, CDR2 YFSETQ. The CDR3 consists of 12 residues. CDR3 bases: TGCGCCGTCGGGACAACGGACTACGAGCAGTACTTC. Translating gives CAVGTTDYEQYF.

The J gene is TRBJ1-5, the V gene TRBV10-2; D perhaps matches TRBD1 (5 bases). Germline loops: CDR1 WSHSY, CDR2 SAAADI. The germline V and J ends were trimmed by 3 bases and 6 bases, with 21 bases remaining between them. The CDR3 totals 17 residues. The CDR3 DNA is TGCGCCAGCAGTGACCCCGGGGGTTTGGGCCTTCGTCAGCCCCAGCATTTT. Translated: CASSDPGGLGLRQPQHF.

The gene calls are TRBV7-3 and TRBJ1-6; the D is unclear. The CDR3 has 14 residues. Trimming took off 2 bases at V and 10 bases at J, with 12 bases between the two ends. Germline CDR1 reads SGHTA; CDR2 reads FQGTGA. The CDR3 reads CASSLSTEQSPLHF. The CDR3 DNA reads as TGTGCCAGCAGCTTATCTACGGAACAGTCACCCCTCCACTTT.

This rearrangement joins TRBV19 to TRBJ1-5; the D gene is possibly TRBD1 (6 bases). This CDR3 spans 15 amino acids. The V end lost 5 bases, the J end lost 6 bases, and 17 bases lay between the germline ends. From germline, CDR1 is LNHDA and CDR2 SQIVND (reference sequence). CDR3 DNA sequence: TGTGCCAGTAGTCAGGGGACGATTTTCGGTCAGCCCCAGCATTTT. This translates into CASSQGTIFGQPQHF. The complete variable domain, with remaining parts taken from reference TRBV19 and TRBJ1-5, reads DGGITQSPKYLFRKEGQNVTLSCEQNLNHDAMYWYRQDPGQGLRLIYYSQIVNDFQKGDIAEGYSVSREKKESFPLTVTSAQKNPTAFYLCASSQGTIFGQPQHFGDGTRLSIL.

The chain links TRBV6-1 to TRBJ2-1; TRBD1 is a possible D gene (5 bases). Germline CDR1 and CDR2: MNHNS and SASEGT. This CDR3 is 17 amino acids long. Trimming took 1 base from V and 1 from J, leaving 14 bases between them. The CDR3 sequence: CASSEVGQGTSYNEQFF. CDR3 DNA: TGTGCCAGCAGTGAAGTGGGCCAGGGAACGTCCTACAATGAGCAGTTCTTC.

The CDR3 nucleotides are TGTGCCAGCAGTTACTCCCTTTTACAGTCGGTTGAGACCCAGTACTTC. Translation gives CASSYSLLQSVETQYF. The rearrangement links TRBV6-5 to TRBJ2-5; D uncertain. The V and J ends lost 0 bases and 5 bases respectively, with 16 bases between them. Germline CDR1 is MNHEY and CDR2 is SVGAGI. The length of the CDR3 is 16 residues.

This rearrangement joins TRBV28 to TRBJ2-3; D is ambiguous. Germline V gene sequence: CDR1 MDHEN, CDR2 SYDVKM. The length of the CDR3 is 15 residues. Trimming removed 5 bases at V and 0 bases at J, with 12 bases between. CDR3 bases: TGTGCCAGCAGTCCCTTAGGAGCTAGCACAGATACGCAGTATTTT. It translates to CASSPLGASTDTQYF.

The chain has TRBV5-1 and TRBJ2-2, with TRBD2 matching over 10 bases. Per germline, CDR1 SGHRS and CDR2 YFSETQ. Trimming took 0 bases from V and 6 from J; bases not matched to a gene: 2. The CDR3 consists of 15 residues. In DNA, the CDR3 is TGCGCCAGCAGCTTGGACCTAGCGGGGGCCGGGGAGCTGTTTTTT. It encodes CASSLDLAGAGELFF.

V and J are TRBV27 and TRBJ2-7; D tentatively reads TRBD1 or TRBD2 (6 bases each). Trimming took 5 bases from V and 6 from J, leaving 14 bases between them. The CDR3 totals 13 residues. Germline V gene lookup returns CDR1 MNHEY and CDR2 SMNVEV (reference sequence). CDR3 sequence reads: CASSRGAISEQYF. DNA of the CDR3: TGTGCCAGCAGTAGGGGGGCAATTTCCGAGCAGTACTTC.

The DNA for the CDR3 is TGTGCCAGCAGCTCCGGGGATCAGCCCCAGCATTTT. It codes for CASSSGDQPQHF. The gene calls are TRBV7-9 and TRBJ1-5; D gene unclear. Between the trimmed V and J ends, which lost 4 bases and 5 bases, there was a span of 6 bases. CDR3 length equals 12 residues. Looked up from germline, CDR1 is SEHNR and CDR2 is FQNEAQ (reference sequence). Together with reference TRBV7-9 and TRBJ1-5, the CDR3 gives the full variable domain: DTGVSQNPRHKITKRGQNVTFRCDPISEHNRLYWYRQTLGQGPEFLTYFQNEAQLEKSRLLSDRFSAERPKGSFSTLEIQRTEQGDSAMYLCASSSGDQPQHFGDGTRLSIL.

The chain has TRBV6-5 and TRBJ2-2, with a possible D match to TRBD1 (5 bases). Per germline, CDR1 MNHEY and CDR2 SVGAGI. V was shortened by 5 bases and J by 3 bases, with 13 bases between the two germline ends. The CDR3 consists of 15 residues. CDR3 loop: CASSRQPADTGELFF. The CDR3 region has the DNA TGTGCCAGCAGTAGACAGCCCGCAGACACCGGGGAGCTGTTTTTT.

The CDR3 region has the DNA TGCGCCAGCAGCTCCTCAGGGGGGGGCGTTGGCTACACCTTC. Protein sequence: CASSSSGGGVGYTF. The chain is built from TRBV5-1 and TRBJ1-2; 7 nucleotides match TRBD1. The CDR3 is 14 amino acids. Germline CDR1 is SGHRS and CDR2 is YFSETQ. The ends lost 3 bases at V and 7 bases at J; junction bases unmatched: 9.

As for this clone: The same CDR3 arises from other DNA sequences in this sample as well. The chain recombines TRBV27 with TRBJ1-3; D not resolved. The CDR3 covers 16 residues. Germline CDR1 reads MNHEY; CDR2 reads SMNVEV (reference sequence). Trimming shortened V by 0 bases and J by 2 bases, and 11 bases separated the two germline ends. The CDR3 nucleotides are TGTGCCAGCAGTTTATCGACACCAGAGACTGGAAACACCATATATTTT. It is translated as CASSLSTPETGNTIYF.

For this clone: The sample holds other DNA sequences that translate to the same CDR3. The rearrangement uses TRBV30 and TRBJ1-5; 8 bases map to TRBD1. V gave up 0 bases and J gave up 5 bases; unmatched junction bases: 6. Germline V gene data show CDR1 as GTSNPN and CDR2 as SVGIG (reference sequence). CDR3 length equals 15 residues. CDR3 bases: TGTGCCTGGAGTGTACAGGACAGGGAGGATCAGCCCCAGCATTTT. The encoded protein is CAWSVQDREDQPQHF.

The CDR3 DNA follows: TGCGCCAGCAGCGAATCCCCCTATGAAAAACTGTTTTTT. Its translation is CASSESPYEKLFF. V and J are TRBV5-1 and TRBJ1-4; no clear D gene. The ends were cut back, 4 bases at V and 6 bases at J, with 10 bases in the middle. The CDR3 covers 13 residues. Germline V gives CDR1 SGHRS, CDR2 YFSETQ.

This chain links TRBV19 with TRBJ2-2; TRBD2 matches 7 bases. This CDR3 is 16 amino acids long. The germline gives CDR1 LNHDA, CDR2 SQIVND (reference sequence). J gave up 5 bases and V 1 base, and 7 bases lay outside the gene matches. The DNA of the CDR3 is TGTGCCAGTAGTATAGGGCGGGGGTCTTCTACCGGGGAGCTGTTTTTT. Translated: CASSIGRGSSTGELFF.